This T cell receptor beta chain appears in the sequencing data of a study of blood T cells in healthy people across ages. Then a second PCR, running about 7 to 11 cycles, was carried out with a sample-barcoded 5' primer and a J-beta primer mix. TCRdb re-derived calls from the 5' RACE reads in MiXCR, one entry per CDR3 protein. The sample holds some 800,000 distinct CDR3 sequences, roughly 25% seen once. Worth noting for this clonotype: The antigen is unknown.

Every sample had a minimum of 6 million PBMCs isolated. V lost 5 bases and J 2 bases, leaving 20 bases between the germline ends. The V gene's germline CDR1 is SEHNR and CDR2 FQNEAQ (reference sequence). The CDR3 is 17 residues long. Study outcomes and limitations: Age brought a roughly linear fall in TCR beta diversity measured per million T cells.

This sample also belongs to another study, concerning T cells of mothers and their children. From that second work: About 6 children and their three healthy Caucasian mothers were the donors. When the second PCR was run, its M1S primer added sample barcodes and 2-4 random nucleotides.

The sample was blood. J is TRBJ2-3 and V is TRBV7-9, with D uncertain. This receptor was taken from a boy younger than 18 in good health. For the CDR3, the DNA is TGTGCCAGCAGCCTAGACGGGCCATTAGTCCTCACAGATACGCAGTATTTT. Amino acids: CASSLDGPLVLTDTQYF.